These 18 T cell receptor beta chains were sequenced from one sample in a study of OX40 agonist ivuxolimab in advanced cancers. Profiling relied on immunoSEQ multiplex PCR, and the TCRdb table lists in-frame clones only, not all of them. The sample includes approximately 58,000 clones, around 80% of them seen just once. Here the sequenced sample was CD4+ or CD8+ T cells sorted from blood, taken in a trial of the OX40 agonist ivuxolimab. These receptor sequences come from an adult with an advanced solid tumor such as melanoma, head and neck, liver or kidney cancer.

This sequence joins TRBV28 and TRBJ1-1, with D maybe TRBD1 (6 bases). V lost 8 bases, J lost 2 bases, and 15 bases lay in between. The CDR3 runs 14 residues. Germline V gene lookup returns CDR1 MDHEN and CDR2 SYDVKM. The CDR3 DNA reads as TGTGCCAGCTCCACCATACAGGGTAACACTGAAGCTTTCTTT. The encoded protein is CASSTIQGNTEAFF.

The rearrangement joins TRBV19 to TRBJ1-1, with a possible D match to TRBD1 (5 bases). V dropped 4 bases and J dropped 5 bases, with 11 bases sitting between them. Germline V gives CDR1 LNHDA, CDR2 SQIVND (reference sequence). This CDR3 contains 13 residues. DNA for the CDR3: TGTGCCAGTAGTAAACAGGTGAGGACTGAAGCTTTCTTT. Residues: CASSKQVRTEAFF. Filled out from reference TRBV19 and TRBJ1-1, the complete variable domain reads DGGITQSPKYLFRKEGQNVTLSCEQNLNHDAMYWYRQDPGQGLRLIYYSQIVNDFQKGDIAEGYSVSREKKESFPLTVTSAQKNPTAFYLCASSKQVRTEAFFGQGTRLTVV.

The chain is built from TRBV6-5 and TRBJ2-7; D may be TRBD1 (6 bases). Trimming cost V 4 bases and J 7 bases, with 17 bases left between them. Germline V gene sequence: CDR1 MNHEY, CDR2 SVGAGI. The CDR3 has 14 residues. DNA for the CDR3: TGTGCCAGCAGTTTTTCCAGGGGCAGAGGAGAGCAGTACTTC. Its translation: CASSFSRGRGEQYF.

The genes are TRBV5-1 and TRBJ2-7, with D maybe TRBD2 (5 bases). The V end lost 0 bases, the J end lost 5 bases, and 12 bases lay between the germline ends. Per the germline V gene, CDR1 is SGHRS and CDR2 is YFSETQ. The CDR3 sequence is 14 residues long. The CDR3 sequence: CASSLGTVGNEQYF. CDR3 nucleotide sequence: TGCGCCAGCAGCTTGGGGACGGTCGGGAACGAGCAGTACTTC.

CDR3 nucleotides: TGTGCCAGCAGGGGACAGGGGGTGTCAGCCTATGGCTACACCTTC. This translates into CASRGQGVSAYGYTF. This chain joins TRBV2 and TRBJ1-2; 11 bases fit TRBD1. CDR1 SNHLY and CDR2 FYNNEI come from the germline V gene. J gave up 4 bases and V 6 bases, and 7 bases lay outside the gene matches. The CDR3 is made up of 15 amino acids.

The gene calls are TRBV20-1 and TRBJ2-1; a possible D gene is TRBD2 (6 bases). The CDR3 contains 11 residues. CDR1 DFQATT and CDR2 SNEGSKA come from the germline V gene (reference sequence). Trimming pared 2 bases from V and 16 bases from J, leaving 15 bases between. The CDR3 region is CSARSGGKDFF. CDR3 sequence (DNA): TGCAGTGCTAGATCTGGGGGGAAGGACTTCTTC.

The rearrangement links TRBV6-1 to TRBJ2-3, with 9 positions matching TRBD2. CDR1 is MNHNS, CDR2 SASEGT, per germline. This CDR3 has 14 residues. Trimming took 10 bases from V and 0 from J; bases not matched to a gene: 5. CDR3 protein: CATRLADSTDTQYF. The CDR3 coding sequence is TGTGCCACCAGACTAGCGGATAGCACAGATACGCAGTATTTT.

This clone is a singleton in its sample. V usage is TRBV10-3 and J usage is TRBJ1-3, with D tentatively TRBD1 (5 bases). Germline CDR1 ENHRY, CDR2 SYGVKD. Trimming pared 2 bases from V and 7 bases from J, leaving 6 bases between. This CDR3 has 12 amino acids. DNA for the CDR3: TGTGCCATCAGTGAGGGGACGAACACCATATATTTT. Encoded protein: CAISEGTNTIYF.

This clone was found a few times. The rearrangement uses TRBV30 and TRBJ1-1, with D possibly being TRBD1 (5 bases). V gave up 2 bases and J gave up 6 bases, with 10 bases separating them. Germline loops: CDR1 GTSNPN, CDR2 SVGIG (reference sequence). This CDR3 spans 12 amino acids. The CDR3 bases are TGTGCCTGGAGTCCGGGGCCTTCTGAAGCTTTCTTT. It encodes CAWSPGPSEAFF.

The genes are TRBV18 and TRBJ1-4, with a possible D match to TRBD1 (5 bases). V was cut by 0 bases and J by 0 bases, with 14 bases left in between. The CDR3 sequence is 18 residues long. Germline V lookup: CDR1 KGHSH, CDR2 LQKENI. The CDR3 coding sequence is TGTGCCAGCTCACCACCAGCAGGGACCGTTGCAACTAATGAAAAACTGTTTTTT. It encodes CASSPPAGTVATNEKLFF.

J is TRBJ1-4 and V is TRBV6-5, with D unclear. V shed 6 bases and J shed 4 bases, with 12 bases lying between them. The length of the CDR3 is 14 residues. Per the germline V gene, CDR1 is MNHEY and CDR2 is SVGAGI. Here the CDR3 reads CASRHQADNEKLFF. The CDR3 DNA sequence: TGTGCCAGCAGACACCAGGCGGATAATGAAAAACTGTTTTTT.

The genes are TRBV7-9 and TRBJ2-7; no clear D gene. There are 12 residues in the CDR3. With 4 bases removed from V and 3 bases from J, the gap between germline ends came to 7 bases. CDR1 is SEHNR, CDR2 FQNEAQ, per germline (reference sequence). CDR3 protein: CASSSDVYEQYF. In DNA, the CDR3 is TGTGCCAGCAGCTCGGACGTCTACGAGCAGTACTTC. The full variable domain, rest sourced from reference TRBV7-9 and TRBJ2-7, is DTGVSQNPRHKITKRGQNVTFRCDPISEHNRLYWYRQTLGQGPEFLTYFQNEAQLEKSRLLSDRFSAERPKGSFSTLEIQRTEQGDSAMYLCASSSDVYEQYFGPGTRLTVT.

This clone was picked up one time. The CDR3 loop is CASSIDPKGLKAFF. CDR3 in DNA: TGTGCCAGTAGTATAGATCCTAAGGGCCTAAAAGCTTTCTTT. The rearrangement uses TRBV19 and TRBJ1-1; D ambiguous. V lost 0 bases and J 9 bases, leaving 14 bases between the germline ends. Germline assignment: CDR1 LNHDA and CDR2 SQIVND (reference sequence). CDR3 length equals 14 residues.

The V and J genes are TRBV30 and TRBJ2-2; D unclear. This CDR3 comprises 11 residues. V lost 3 bases and J lost 3, with 2 bases in between. The germline CDR1 and CDR2 sequences are GTSNPN and SVGIG (reference sequence). The CDR3 DNA is TGTGCCTGGAGCTACACCGGGGAGCTGTTTTTT. Its protein is CAWSYTGELFF.

This chain connects TRBV5-1 to TRBJ1-4; D remains ambiguous. The CDR3 runs 12 residues. Germline V gives CDR1 SGHRS, CDR2 YFSETQ. The germline V and J ends were trimmed by 6 bases and 5 bases, with 8 bases remaining between them. The CDR3 loop is CASNKENEKLFF. The CDR3 DNA is TGCGCCAGCAACAAGGAGAATGAAAAACTGTTTTTT. Based on the CDR3 plus reference TRBV5-1 and TRBJ1-4, the full variable domain is KAGVTQTPRYLIKTRGQQVTLSCSPISGHRSVSWYQQTPGQGLQFLFEYFSETQRNKGNFPGRFSGRQFSNSRSEMNVSTLELGDSALYLCASNKENEKLFFGSGTQLSVL.

This clone was observed a few times. The chain has TRBV7-9 and TRBJ1-1, with TRBD1 matching over 10 bases. V lost 6 bases and J lost 6; bases outside the gene matches: 19. The length of the CDR3 is 18 residues. Germline CDR1 SEHNR, CDR2 FQNEAQ (reference sequence). CDR3 coding DNA: TGTGCCAGCAGAATTCCCGCGAGGACAGGGGGAGATCGAGCTGAAGCTTTCTTT. Its translation: CASRIPARTGGDRAEAFF.

The rearrangement joins TRBV30 to TRBJ2-2; no firm D call. V lost 1 base and J 8 bases, leaving 14 bases between the germline ends. CDR3 length equals 14 residues. CDR1 and CDR2 from the germline V gene are GTSNPN and SVGIG (reference sequence). The chain's CDR3 is CAWSGLVLGGELFF. CDR3 nucleotide sequence: TGTGCCTGGAGTGGTCTAGTCTTAGGGGGGGAGCTGTTTTTT.

This rearrangement joins TRBV19 to TRBJ1-3, with TRBD1 as a possible D gene (5 bases). The V and J ends lost 3 bases and 0 bases respectively, with 9 bases between them. The CDR3 loop spans 15 amino acids. The germline gives CDR1 LNHDA, CDR2 SQIVND (reference sequence). The CDR3, as DNA: TGTGCCAGTAGTATGAGAGGGACCTCTGGAAACACCATATATTTT. Its translation: CASSMRGTSGNTIYF.